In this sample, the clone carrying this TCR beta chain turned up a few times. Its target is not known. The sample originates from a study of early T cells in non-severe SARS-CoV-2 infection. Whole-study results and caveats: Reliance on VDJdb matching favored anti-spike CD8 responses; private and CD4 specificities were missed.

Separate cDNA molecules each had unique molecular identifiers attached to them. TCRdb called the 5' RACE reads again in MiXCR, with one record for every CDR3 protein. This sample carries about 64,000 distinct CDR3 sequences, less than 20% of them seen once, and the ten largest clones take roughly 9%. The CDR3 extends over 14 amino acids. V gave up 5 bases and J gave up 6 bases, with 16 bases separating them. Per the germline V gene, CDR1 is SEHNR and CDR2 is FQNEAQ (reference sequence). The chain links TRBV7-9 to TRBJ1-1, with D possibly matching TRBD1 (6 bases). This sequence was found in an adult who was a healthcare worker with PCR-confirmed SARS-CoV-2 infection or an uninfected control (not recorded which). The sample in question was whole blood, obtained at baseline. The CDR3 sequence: CASSHRERTAEAFF. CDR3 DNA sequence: TGTGCCAGCAGCCACAGGGAAAGGACGGCTGAAGCTTTCTTT.